This T cell receptor beta chain stems from a study of shared T cell receptors in the human thymus. V lost 6 bases to trimming and J lost 7 bases, with 13 bases between them. This CDR3 is built from 11 residues. Germline assignment: CDR1 SQVTM and CDR2 ANQGSEA. Using immunoSEQ multiplex PCR, the repertoire was profiled, and TCRdb retains in-frame clones only, with some absent. The data show hundreds of thousands of clones, 70% to 90% seen once. The data were also submitted as part of a second study, on human thymus T cells. That publication notes: It was from resections taken during corrective heart surgery that the thymus tissue came. As related research reported, thymic repertoires overlapped highly among unrelated individuals.

The source of this sequence is a boy younger than two with a congenital heart defect. The chain is built from TRBV29-1 and TRBJ2-7; D may be TRBD1 (7 bases). Sequenced input: thymocytes. The CDR3 DNA reads as TGCAGCGTCGTGACAGGGAGGGAGCAGTACTTC. Amino acid sequence: CSVVTGREQYF.